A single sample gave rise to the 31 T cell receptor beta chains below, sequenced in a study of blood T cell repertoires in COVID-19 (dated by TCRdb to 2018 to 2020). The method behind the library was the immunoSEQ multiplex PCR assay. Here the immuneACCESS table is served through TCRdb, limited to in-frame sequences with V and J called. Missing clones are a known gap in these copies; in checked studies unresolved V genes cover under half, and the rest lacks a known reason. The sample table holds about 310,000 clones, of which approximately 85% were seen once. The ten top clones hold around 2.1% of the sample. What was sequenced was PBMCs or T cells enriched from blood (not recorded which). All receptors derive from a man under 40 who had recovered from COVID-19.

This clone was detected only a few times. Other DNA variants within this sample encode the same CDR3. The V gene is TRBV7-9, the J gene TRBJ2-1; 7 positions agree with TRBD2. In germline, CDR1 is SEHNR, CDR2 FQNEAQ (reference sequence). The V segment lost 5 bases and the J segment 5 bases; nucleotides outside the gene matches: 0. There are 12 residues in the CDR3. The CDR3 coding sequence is TGTGCCAGCAGCCGGGGGGACAATGAGCAGTTCTTC. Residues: CASSRGDNEQFF. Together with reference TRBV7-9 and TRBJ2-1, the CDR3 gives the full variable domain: DTGVSQNPRHKITKRGQNVTFRCDPISEHNRLYWYRQTLGQGPEFLTYFQNEAQLEKSRLLSDRFSAERPKGSFSTLEIQRTEQGDSAMYLCASSRGDNEQFFGPGTRLTVL.

The CDR3 nucleotides read TGCGCCAGCAGCTTGACGGGGGTCGGCGCAGATACGCAGTATTTT. This translates into CASSLTGVGADTQYF. The chain has TRBV5-1 and TRBJ2-3, with D perhaps TRBD2 (6 bases). The CDR3 sequence is 15 residues long. CDR1 is SGHRS and CDR2 is YFSETQ in the germline V gene. The V gene lost 1 base and the J gene lost 4 bases, with 13 bases spanning the gap. Using reference TRBV5-1 and TRBJ2-3 for the parts outside the CDR3, the full variable domain is KAGVTQTPRYLIKTRGQQVTLSCSPISGHRSVSWYQQTPGQGLQFLFEYFSETQRNKGNFPGRFSGRQFSNSRSEMNVSTLELGDSALYLCASSLTGVGADTQYFGPGTRLTVL.

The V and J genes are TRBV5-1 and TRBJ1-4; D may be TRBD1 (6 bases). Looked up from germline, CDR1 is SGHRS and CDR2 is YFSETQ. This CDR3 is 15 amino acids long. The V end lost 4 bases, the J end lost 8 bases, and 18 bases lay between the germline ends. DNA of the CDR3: TGCGCCAGCAGCATGGGGGCAGGGGAAGGGGAAAAACTGTTTTTT. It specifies CASSMGAGEGEKLFF.

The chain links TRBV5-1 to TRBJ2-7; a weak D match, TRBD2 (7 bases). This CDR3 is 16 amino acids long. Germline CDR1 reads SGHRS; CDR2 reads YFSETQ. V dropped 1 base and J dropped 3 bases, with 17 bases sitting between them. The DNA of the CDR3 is TGCGCCAGCAGCTTGCGTCCTCGGGGGGCTATCTACGAGCAGTACTTC. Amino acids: CASSLRPRGAIYEQYF. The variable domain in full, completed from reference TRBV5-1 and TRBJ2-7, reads KAGVTQTPRYLIKTRGQQVTLSCSPISGHRSVSWYQQTPGQGLQFLFEYFSETQRNKGNFPGRFSGRQFSNSRSEMNVSTLELGDSALYLCASSLRPRGAIYEQYFGPGTRLTVT.

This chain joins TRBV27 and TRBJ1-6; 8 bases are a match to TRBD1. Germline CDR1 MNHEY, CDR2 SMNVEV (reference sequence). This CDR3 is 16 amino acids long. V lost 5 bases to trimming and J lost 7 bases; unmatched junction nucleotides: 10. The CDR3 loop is CASSGDRLSPNSPLHF. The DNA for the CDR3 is TGTGCCAGCAGTGGGGACAGGCTTAGTCCCAATTCACCCCTCCACTTT.

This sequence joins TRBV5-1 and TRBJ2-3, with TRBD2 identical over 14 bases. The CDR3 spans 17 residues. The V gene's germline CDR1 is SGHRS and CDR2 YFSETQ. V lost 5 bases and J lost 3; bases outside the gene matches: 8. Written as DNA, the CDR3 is TGCGCCAGCAGTGCGACTAGCGGGGGGGATAATACAGATACGCAGTATTTT. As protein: CASSATSGGDNTDTQYF.

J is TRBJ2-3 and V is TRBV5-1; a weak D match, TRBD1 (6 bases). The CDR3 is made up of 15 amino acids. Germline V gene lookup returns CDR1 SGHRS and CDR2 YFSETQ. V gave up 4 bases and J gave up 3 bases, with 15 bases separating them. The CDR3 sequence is CASSTDSSRTDTQYF. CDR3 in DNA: TGCGCCAGCAGCACGGACAGTAGCAGAACAGATACGCAGTATTTT.

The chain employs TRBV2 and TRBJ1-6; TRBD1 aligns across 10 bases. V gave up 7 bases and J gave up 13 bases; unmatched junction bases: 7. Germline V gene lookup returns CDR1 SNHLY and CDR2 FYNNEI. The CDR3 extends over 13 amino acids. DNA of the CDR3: TGTGCCAGCACGGGACAGGGGTTAGGCCCCCTCCACTTT. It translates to CASTGQGLGPLHF.

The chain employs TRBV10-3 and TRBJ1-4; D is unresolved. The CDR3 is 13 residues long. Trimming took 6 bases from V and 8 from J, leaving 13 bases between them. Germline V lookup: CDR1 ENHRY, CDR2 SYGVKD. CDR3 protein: CAISRGKTEKLFF. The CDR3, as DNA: TGTGCCATCAGCCGGGGAAAGACGGAAAAACTGTTTTTT.

In DNA form, the CDR3 reads TGTGCCATCAGGAAGACTAGCGGGGGGAGCTCCTACAATGAGCAGTTCTTC. Translation: CAIRKTSGGSSYNEQFF. This chain uses TRBV10-3 with TRBJ2-1; 13 nucleotides agree with TRBD2. Germline-derived CDR1 and CDR2 are ENHRY and SYGVKD. This CDR3 spans 17 amino acids. V shed 6 bases, J shed 0 bases, and the junction held 5 bases outside the gene matches.

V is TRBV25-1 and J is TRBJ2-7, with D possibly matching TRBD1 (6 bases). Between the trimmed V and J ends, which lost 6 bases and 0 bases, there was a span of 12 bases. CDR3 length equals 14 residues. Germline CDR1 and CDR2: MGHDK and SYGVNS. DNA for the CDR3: TGTGCCAGCAGCGACGGGACATTCTCCTACGAGCAGTACTTC. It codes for CASSDGTFSYEQYF.

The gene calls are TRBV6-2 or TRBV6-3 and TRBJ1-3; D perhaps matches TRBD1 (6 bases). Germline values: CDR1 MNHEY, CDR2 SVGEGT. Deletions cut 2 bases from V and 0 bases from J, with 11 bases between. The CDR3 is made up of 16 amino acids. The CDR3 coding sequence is TGTGCCAGCAGTTACAGGGACATCCGCTCTGGAAACACCATATATTTT. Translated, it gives CASSYRDIRSGNTIYF.

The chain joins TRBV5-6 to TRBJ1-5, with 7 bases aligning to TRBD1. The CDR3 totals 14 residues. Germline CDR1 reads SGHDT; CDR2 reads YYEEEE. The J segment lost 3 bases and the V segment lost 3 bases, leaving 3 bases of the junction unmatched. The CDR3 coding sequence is TGTGCCAGCAGCTCTGGACAGGTCAATCAGCCCCAGCATTTT. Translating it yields CASSSGQVNQPQHF.

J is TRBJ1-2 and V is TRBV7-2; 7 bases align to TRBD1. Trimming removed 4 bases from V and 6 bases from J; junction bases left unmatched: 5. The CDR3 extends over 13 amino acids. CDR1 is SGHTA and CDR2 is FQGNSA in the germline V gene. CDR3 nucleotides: TGTGCCAGCAGCTCGGACAGGCGGAATGGCTACACCTTC. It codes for CASSSDRRNGYTF.

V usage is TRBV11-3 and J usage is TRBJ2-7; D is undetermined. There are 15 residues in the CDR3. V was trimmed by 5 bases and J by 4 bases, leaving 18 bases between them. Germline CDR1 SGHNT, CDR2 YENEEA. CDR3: CASSPDPGPGYEQYF. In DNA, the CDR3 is TGTGCCAGCAGCCCAGACCCGGGTCCCGGATACGAGCAGTACTTC. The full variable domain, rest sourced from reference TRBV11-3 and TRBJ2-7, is EAGVVQSPRYKIIEKKQPVAFWCNPISGHNTLYWYLQNLGQGPELLIRYENEEAVDDSQLPKDRFSAERLKGVDSTLKIQPAELGDSAVYLCASSPDPGPGYEQYFGPGTRLTVT.

The CDR3 nucleotides read TGCGCCAGCAGCCAACCTCGGGGACAACAACTGTTTTTT. Translated: CASSQPRGQQLFF. V and J are TRBV4-1 and TRBJ1-4, with D perhaps TRBD1 (6 bases). V was cut by 2 bases and J by 12 bases, with 13 bases left in between. The germline V gene has CDR1 MGHRA and CDR2 YSYEKL. The CDR3 has 13 amino acids.

CDR3 protein: CASSLAWTSRNSPLHF. CDR3 coding DNA: TGTGCCAGCAGCTTAGCGTGGACTTCGCGTAATTCACCCCTCCACTTT. The V gene is TRBV7-8, the J gene TRBJ1-6, with D unresolved. CDR1 SGHVS and CDR2 FQNEAQ come from the germline V gene. This CDR3 has 16 residues. Trimming took 0 bases from V and 6 from J, leaving 12 bases between them.

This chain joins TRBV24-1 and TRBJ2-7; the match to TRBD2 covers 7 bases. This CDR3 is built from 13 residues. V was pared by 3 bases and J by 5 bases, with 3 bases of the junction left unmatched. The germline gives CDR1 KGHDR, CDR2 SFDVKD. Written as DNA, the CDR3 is TGTGCCACCAGTGATGCGGGAGTCCACGAGCAGTACTTC. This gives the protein CATSDAGVHEQYF.

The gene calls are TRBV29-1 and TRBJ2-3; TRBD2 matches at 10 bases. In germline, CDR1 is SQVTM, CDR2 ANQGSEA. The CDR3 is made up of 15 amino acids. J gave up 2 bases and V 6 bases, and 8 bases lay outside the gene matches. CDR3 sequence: CSVSLAGVSTDTQYF. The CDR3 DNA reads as TGCAGCGTGAGTCTAGCGGGGGTCTCCACAGATACGCAGTATTTT.

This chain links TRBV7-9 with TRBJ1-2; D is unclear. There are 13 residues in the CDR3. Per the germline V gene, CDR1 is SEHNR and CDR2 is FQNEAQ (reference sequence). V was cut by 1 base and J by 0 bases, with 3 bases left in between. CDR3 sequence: CASSLGPNYGYTF. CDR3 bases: TGTGCCAGCAGCTTAGGGCCTAACTATGGCTACACCTTC.

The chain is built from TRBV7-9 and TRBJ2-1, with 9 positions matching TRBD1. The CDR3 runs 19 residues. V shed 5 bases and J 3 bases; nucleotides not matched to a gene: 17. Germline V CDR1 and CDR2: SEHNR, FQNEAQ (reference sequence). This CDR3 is CASSTPGTGIVLGYNEQFF. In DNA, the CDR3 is TGTGCCAGCAGCACCCCCGGGACAGGGATAGTATTAGGCTACAATGAGCAGTTCTTC.

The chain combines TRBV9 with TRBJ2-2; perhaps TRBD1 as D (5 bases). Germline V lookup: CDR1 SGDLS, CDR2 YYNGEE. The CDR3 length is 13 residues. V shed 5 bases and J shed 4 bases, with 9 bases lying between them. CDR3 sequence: CASRAGFTGELFF. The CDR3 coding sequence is TGTGCCAGCAGGGCAGGGTTCACCGGGGAGCTGTTTTTT.

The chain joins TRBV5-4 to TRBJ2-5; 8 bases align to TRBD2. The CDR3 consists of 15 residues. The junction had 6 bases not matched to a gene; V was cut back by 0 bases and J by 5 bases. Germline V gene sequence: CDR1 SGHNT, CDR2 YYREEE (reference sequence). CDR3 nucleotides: TGTGCCAGCAGCTTGGGCGGGGGGATGGTTGAGACCCAGTACTTC. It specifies CASSLGGGMVETQYF. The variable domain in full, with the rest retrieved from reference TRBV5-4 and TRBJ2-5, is ETGVTQSPTHLIKTRGQQVTLRCSSQSGHNTVSWYQQALGQGPQFIFQYYREEENGRGNFPPRFSGLQFPNYSSELNVNALELDDSALYLCASSLGGGMVETQYFGPGTRLLVL.

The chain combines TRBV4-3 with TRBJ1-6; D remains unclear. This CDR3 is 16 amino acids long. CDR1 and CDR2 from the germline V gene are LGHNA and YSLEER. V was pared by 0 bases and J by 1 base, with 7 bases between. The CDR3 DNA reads TGCGCCAGCAGCCAAGAACTAGGGTCCTATAATTCACCCCTCCACTTT. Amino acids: CASSQELGSYNSPLHF.

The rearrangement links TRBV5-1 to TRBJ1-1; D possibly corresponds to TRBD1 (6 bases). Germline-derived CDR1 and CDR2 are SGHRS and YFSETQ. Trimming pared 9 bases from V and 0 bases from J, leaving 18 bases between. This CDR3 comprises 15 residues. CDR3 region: CATSPQRDMNTEAFF. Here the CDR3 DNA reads TGCGCCACGTCACCCCAGAGGGACATGAACACTGAAGCTTTCTTT.

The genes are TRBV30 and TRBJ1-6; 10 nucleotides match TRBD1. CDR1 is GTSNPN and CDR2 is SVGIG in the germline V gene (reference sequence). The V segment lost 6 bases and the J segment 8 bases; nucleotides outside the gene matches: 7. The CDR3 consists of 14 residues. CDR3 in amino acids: CACRRDRGYSPLHF. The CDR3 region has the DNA TGTGCCTGCAGACGGGACAGGGGTTATTCACCCCTCCACTTT.

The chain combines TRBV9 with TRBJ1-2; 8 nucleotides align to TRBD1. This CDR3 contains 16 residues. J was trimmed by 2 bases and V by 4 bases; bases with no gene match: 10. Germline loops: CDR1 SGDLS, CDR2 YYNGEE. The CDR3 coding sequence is TGTGCCAGCAGCACGAGCGCAGGGGGCATCAACTATGGCTACACCTTC. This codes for CASSTSAGGINYGYTF.

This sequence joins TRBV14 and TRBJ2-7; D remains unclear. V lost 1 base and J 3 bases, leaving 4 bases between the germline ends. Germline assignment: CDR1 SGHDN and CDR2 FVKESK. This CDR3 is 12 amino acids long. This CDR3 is CASSQGHYEQYF. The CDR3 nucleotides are TGTGCCAGCAGCCAAGGTCACTACGAGCAGTACTTC.

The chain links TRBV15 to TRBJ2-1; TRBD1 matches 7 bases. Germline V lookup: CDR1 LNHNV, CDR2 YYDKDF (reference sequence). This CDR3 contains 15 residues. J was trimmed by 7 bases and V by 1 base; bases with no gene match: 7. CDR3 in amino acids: CATSRAITGVNEQFF. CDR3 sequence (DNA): TGTGCCACCAGCAGAGCCATAACAGGGGTTAATGAGCAGTTCTTC.

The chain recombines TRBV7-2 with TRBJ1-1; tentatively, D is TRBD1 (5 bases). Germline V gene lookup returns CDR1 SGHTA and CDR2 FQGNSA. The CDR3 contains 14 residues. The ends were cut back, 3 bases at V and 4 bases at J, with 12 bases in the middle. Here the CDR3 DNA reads TGTGCCAGCAGCTTCGGGGGTGTTGGCACTGAAGCTTTCTTT. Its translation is CASSFGGVGTEAFF.

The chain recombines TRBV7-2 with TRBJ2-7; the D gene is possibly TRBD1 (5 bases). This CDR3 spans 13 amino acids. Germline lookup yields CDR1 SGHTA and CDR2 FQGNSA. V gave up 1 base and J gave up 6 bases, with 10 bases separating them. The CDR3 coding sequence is TGTGCCAGCAGCTTAGAATTTGACAGCGAGCAGTACTTC. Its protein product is CASSLEFDSEQYF.